A single sample is the source of the 15 T cell receptor beta chains below, sequenced in a study of blood T cells in healthy people across ages. Next came a second PCR, run for roughly 6 to 11 cycles, which used a sample-barcoded 5' primer along with a J-beta primer mix. TCRdb re-called the 5' RACE reads with MiXCR, one entry per CDR3 protein. The table includes over 1,200,000 distinct CDR3 sequences, 55% to 75% detected once. Sample: blood. Receptors were obtained from a man between 18 and 29 years old in good health.

This clonotype was recorded once. The CDR3 is CASRRSLGQGYTF. For the CDR3, the DNA is TGTGCCAGCAGGCGATCACTAGGGCAGGGCTACACCTTC. This chain joins TRBV6-5 and TRBJ1-2; D remains ambiguous. V was pared by 6 bases and J by 8 bases, with 16 bases between. The CDR3 extends over 13 amino acids. Germline V gives CDR1 MNHEY, CDR2 SVGAGI.

The chain employs TRBV29-1 and TRBJ1-4; D remains unclear. CDR3 length: 13 residues. Germline V gives CDR1 SQVTM, CDR2 ANQGSEA. Trimming stripped 6 bases from V and 8 bases from J, with 16 bases between. The CDR3 protein is CSVTQSYGEKLFF. CDR3 coding DNA: TGCAGCGTGACACAGTCTTACGGAGAAAAACTGTTTTTT.

This CDR3 is CASSPVVQGRDIQYF. The CDR3 region has the DNA TGTGCCAGCTCACCGGTGGTTCAGGGCCGGGACATTCAGTACTTC. J is TRBJ2-4 and V is TRBV18, with D possibly TRBD1 on 5 matching bases. This CDR3 has 15 amino acids. CDR1 KGHSH and CDR2 LQKENI come from the germline V gene. The V end lost 3 bases, the J end lost 8 bases, and 17 bases lay between the germline ends.

This chain uses TRBV12-3 or TRBV12-4 with TRBJ2-1; TRBD1 agrees at 9 bases. The ends lost 5 bases at V and 4 bases at J; junction bases unmatched: 6. The CDR3 length is 15 residues. The CDR3 DNA is TGTGCCAGCAGTATGACAGGGGGGGGGTACAATGAGCAGTTCTTC. It encodes CASSMTGGGYNEQFF.

This sequence joins TRBV2 and TRBJ1-6; D is ambiguous. From germline, CDR1 is SNHLY and CDR2 FYNNEI. With 8 bases removed from V and 4 bases from J, the gap between germline ends came to 9 bases. CDR3 length equals 13 residues. The DNA of the CDR3 is TGTGCCAGCGCGGCCGAGTATAATTCACCCCTCCACTTT. Amino acids: CASAAEYNSPLHF. Complete variable domain (other parts from reference TRBV2 and TRBJ1-6): EPEVTQTPSHQVTQMGQEVILRCVPISNHLYFYWYRQILGQKVEFLVSFYNNEISEKSEIFDDQFSVERPDGSNFTLKIRSTKLEDSAMYFCASAAEYNSPLHFGNGTRLTVT.

The chain links TRBV20-1 to TRBJ2-7, with 7 bases that match TRBD1. CDR1 and CDR2 from the germline V gene are DFQATT and SNEGSKA (reference sequence). The CDR3 consists of 16 residues. Trimming cost V 2 bases and J 2 bases; bases outside gene matches: 12. CDR3 sequence (DNA): TGCAGTGCTAGAAGACGCCGGGACAGCACTCCCTACGAGCAGTACTTC. Translating gives CSARRRRDSTPYEQYF.

The chain links TRBV29-1 to TRBJ2-1; no definite D call. V shed 7 bases and J shed 9 bases, with 13 bases lying between them. CDR1 and CDR2 from the germline V gene are SQVTM and ANQGSEA. The CDR3 runs 11 residues. The CDR3 DNA reads as TGCAGCGCCGCAAGTGGATGTGAGCAGTTCTTC. Protein: CSAASGCEQFF.

V and J are TRBV6-4 and TRBJ2-7; D possibly uses TRBD1 or TRBD2 (6 bases each). Germline assignment: CDR1 MRHNA and CDR2 SNTAGT. Trimming left V 7 bases short and J 6 bases short, with 16 bases between. The CDR3 consists of 13 residues. The CDR3 spells CASNLQGLCEQYF. DNA for the CDR3: TGTGCCAGCAACCTACAGGGACTCTGCGAGCAGTACTTC.

The rearrangement uses TRBV12-3 or TRBV12-4 and TRBJ1-2; 8 bases line up with TRBD1. V lost 5 bases to trimming and J lost 3 bases; unmatched junction nucleotides: 11. The CDR3 runs to 16 residues. In nucleotides, the CDR3 is TGTGCCAGCAGTCCTGGACAGGGCGAGTACTACTATGGCTACACCTTC. Translation gives CASSPGQGEYYYGYTF.

This clonotype occurred once. This chain joins TRBV10-3 and TRBJ2-2; 9 positions match TRBD2. The CDR3 contains 12 residues. Per the germline V gene, CDR1 is ENHRY and CDR2 is SYGVKD. Losses at the gene ends were 8 bases for V and 7 bases for J; bases not matched to a gene: 2. CDR3 sequence (DNA): TGTGCCATCGGGACTAGCCGCGGGGAGCTGTTTTTT. Translating gives CAIGTSRGELFF.

This clonotype was seen a few times. The chain uses TRBV5-1 and TRBJ2-5, with D maybe TRBD1 (6 bases). CDR1 and CDR2 (germline): SGHRS, YFSETQ. This CDR3 has 15 residues. V was trimmed by 7 bases and J by 2 bases, leaving 18 bases between them. CDR3 DNA: TGCGCCAGCGCCTCTGGACAGAGTTTTCAAGAGACCCAGTACTTC. This translates into CASASGQSFQETQYF.

This clonotype was observed once. J is TRBJ1-2 and V is TRBV27, with TRBD1 matching over 7 bases. Germline trimming cut 5 bases from V and 0 bases from J; bases unmatched to any gene: 6. The CDR3 is made up of 15 amino acids. Germline V gene lookup returns CDR1 MNHEY and CDR2 SMNVEV (reference sequence). The CDR3: CASSLGGTANYGYTF. The CDR3 nucleotides read TGTGCCAGCAGTCTAGGCGGGACAGCTAACTATGGCTACACCTTC.

The V and J genes are TRBV6-5 and TRBJ1-2, with 7 bases aligning to TRBD1. V shed 2 bases and J 6 bases; nucleotides not matched to a gene: 6. This CDR3 is built from 14 residues. The V gene's germline CDR1 is MNHEY and CDR2 SVGAGI. In DNA, the CDR3 is TGTGCCAGCAGTTACGACAGGGTACAGGATGGCTACACCTTC. The encoded protein is CASSYDRVQDGYTF.

This clonotype was counted between two and nine times. V is TRBV25-1 and J is TRBJ2-7, with 8 bases aligning to TRBD1. CDR1 is MGHDK, CDR2 SYGVNS, per germline. The CDR3 is made up of 13 amino acids. The CDR3 loop is CGSEGQVSYEQYF. CDR3 bases: TGTGGATCGGAGGGACAGGTCTCCTACGAGCAGTACTTC.

The chain uses TRBV4-1 and TRBJ1-5, with no clear D. The ends were cut back, 4 bases at V and 6 bases at J, with 13 bases in the middle. The CDR3 length is 14 residues. Germline V gene data show CDR1 as MGHRA and CDR2 as YSYEKL. This CDR3 reads CASSPNWDPQPQHF. CDR3 bases: TGCGCCAGCAGCCCCAATTGGGATCCTCAGCCCCAGCATTTT.